This TCR beta chain was sequenced during a study of post-analysis software for immune sequencing data. Whole-study context: Relapsing-remitting, secondary progressive and progressive-relapsing multiple sclerosis courses were included.

General study results and limits: Samples made in the same batch grouped tightly together by F measure. People with multiple sclerosis had a significantly lower normalized Chao1 diversity than controls did.

Every TCR beta cDNA library bore unique molecular identifiers. TCRdb itself ran the PCR reads through MiXCR, one entry per CDR3 protein. The repertoire holds 450,000 to 700,000 distinct CDR3 sequences, with 44% as singletons. This clonotype was detected a few times. Its target is unknown. The source of this sequence is a girl aged 10 to 17 with multiple sclerosis. The sample was blood.

CDR3 in amino acids: CASSQSQDTDEQYF. CDR3 nucleotide sequence: TGCGCCAGCAGCCAATCACAGGACACCGACGAGCAGTACTTC. V and J are TRBV4-1 and TRBJ2-7; weak D call: TRBD1 (5 bases). In germline, CDR1 is MGHRA, CDR2 YSYEKL. The CDR3 sequence is 14 residues long. Trimming cost V 2 bases and J 5 bases, with 13 bases left between them.